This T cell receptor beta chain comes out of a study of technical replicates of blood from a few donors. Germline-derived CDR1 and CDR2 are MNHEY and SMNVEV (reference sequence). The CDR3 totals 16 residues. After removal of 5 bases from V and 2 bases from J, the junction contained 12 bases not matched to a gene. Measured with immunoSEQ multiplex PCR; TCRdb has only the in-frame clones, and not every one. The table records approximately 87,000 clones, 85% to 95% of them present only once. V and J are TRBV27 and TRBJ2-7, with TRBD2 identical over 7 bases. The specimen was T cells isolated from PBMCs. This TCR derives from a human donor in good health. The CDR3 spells CASSPLLAGEAYEQYF. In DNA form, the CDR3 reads TGTGCCAGCAGTCCCCTACTGGCGGGAGAAGCCTACGAGCAGTACTTC.